The sequence of this TCR beta chain was determined in a study of cytomegalovirus exposure and HLA in healthy donors. A note on this clone: Antigen specificity is unknown.

Nominally healthy donors provided the samples, though records likely missed some immune exposures. Researchers ran the PCR with 60 Vbeta and 13 Jbeta primers. Original methodology: There were around 77 million unique TCR beta chains by a later count, and about 11 million of them were shared. TCRdb keeps only in-frame clones here, not all; method: immunoSEQ multiplex PCR. V and J calls and clone size follow that table, whereas D and trimming were derived from the DNA. The table records about 160,000 clones, around three quarters of them present only once. General observations from the study: Sequencing likely produced, as an artifact, a cluster of highly shared sequence variants.

Germline CDR1 SGHRS, CDR2 YFSETQ. Trimming took off 4 bases at V and 0 bases at J, with 12 bases between the two ends. The CDR3 is 15 residues long. Sequenced input: PBMCs. The TCR sequence derives from a man aged 25 to 40 in good health and CMV-seropositive. The chain recombines TRBV5-1 with TRBJ2-3; a possible D gene is TRBD1 (5 bases). Here the CDR3 DNA reads TGCGCCAGCAGCCCCCGGACAAGAAGCACAGATACGCAGTATTTT. As protein: CASSPRTRSTDTQYF.